The T cell receptor beta chain under discussion was sequenced for a study of blood T cell repertoires in COVID-19. Study summary: Italy, Spain and the United States were the sources of the convalescent and acute COVID-19 samples. The cDNA or gDNA used as material had been derived from T cells, B-cell-depleted T cells, or PBMCs.

Sequenced by immunoSEQ multiplex PCR; TCRdb stores in-frame clones only, minus some. The table lists fewer than 200,000 clones, 70% to 90% of them singletons. V lost 4 bases and J lost 1, with 11 bases in between. From germline, CDR1 is SGHKS and CDR2 YYEKEE (reference sequence). The CDR3 length is 14 residues. The source material was peripheral blood. The rearrangement links TRBV5-5 to TRBJ2-5; D is possibly TRBD1 (6 bases). This clonotype originated in a woman aged 80 or older with acute or convalescent COVID-19. CDR3 nucleotides: TGTGCCAGCAGCCTACTAGGGGGCCAAGAGACCCAGTACTTC. Translated: CASSLLGGQETQYF.